This T cell receptor (beta chain) stems from a study of T cells expressing NK-cell markers. Study details: HCMV serostatus: most of the eight sequenced donors positive, one negative. General study findings and limits: A range of about 1.0-7.5% of CD8+ T cells consisted of dominant NKG2C+ clonotypes in roughly 6 donors. Expanded clones of NKG2C+ T cells had an unclear HCMV specificity.

Worth noting for this clonotype: Its cognate antigen is unknown.

This CDR3 is built from 15 residues. Germline values: CDR1 SGHVS, CDR2 FQNEAQ. TCR beta cDNA was generated via 5'RACE template switching incorporating UMIs. TCRdb re-called the 5' RACE reads and gives one entry per CDR3 protein, without DNA. The sample holds 250,000 or so distinct CDR3 sequences. The receptor was derived from a woman between 18 and 75 years old in good health. The rearrangement joins TRBV7-8 to TRBJ1-2; TCRdb reports TRBD1, a call that lacks DNA to check it against. Sequenced material: blood T cells: a sorted CD56 or NKG2C T cell subset, CD4+ or CD8+ T cells, or bulk PBMC T cells (not recorded which). The chain's CDR3 is CASSLGRQGQGGYTF.